Listed here are 15 T cell receptor beta chains from one sample, sequenced in a study of siplizumab effects on memory and regulatory T cells. Data came from immunoSEQ multiplex PCR; TCRdb stores just in-frame clones and leaves some out. The sample lists approximately 94,000 clones, over 85% seen once, with around 6.5% in the top ten. Sequenced material: CD8+ T cells sorted from blood. Receptors originate from a human donor in good health.

The chain has TRBV11-2 and TRBJ1-1; TRBD1 is a possible D gene (5 bases). The V end was cut by 6 bases, the J end by 1 base, with 18 bases between. Per germline, CDR1 SGHAT and CDR2 FQNNGV. The CDR3 runs 16 residues. The CDR3 reads CASRGPSSGGNTEAFF. The CDR3 coding sequence is TGTGCCAGCAGGGGCCCGTCCTCTGGGGGGAACACTGAAGCTTTCTTT.

The chain joins TRBV6-5 to TRBJ1-1; D remains ambiguous. The germline gives CDR1 MNHEY, CDR2 SVGAGI. This CDR3 comprises 12 residues. The V and J ends lost 2 bases and 7 bases respectively, with 8 bases between them. CDR3 sequence reads: CASSYRGIEAFF. The CDR3 coding sequence is TGTGCCAGCAGTTACCGAGGGATTGAAGCTTTCTTT.

The genes are TRBV4-1 and TRBJ1-2; TRBD1 is a possible D gene (6 bases). Between the trimmed V and J ends, which lost 0 bases and 2 bases, there was a span of 13 bases. CDR3 size: 16 residues. Per the germline V gene, CDR1 is MGHRA and CDR2 is YSYEKL. CDR3 nucleotides: TGCGCCAGCAGCCAAGACCCCGGGCAGGGGAACTATGGCTACACCTTC. Translating it yields CASSQDPGQGNYGYTF.

This chain joins TRBV7-6 and TRBJ2-7; D gene unclear. The V gene's germline CDR1 is SGHVS and CDR2 FNYEAQ. Trimming cost V 2 bases and J 4 bases, with 9 bases left between them. This CDR3 has 13 amino acids. CDR3 loop: CASSLFQTYEQYF. Written as DNA, the CDR3 is TGTGCCAGCAGCTTATTTCAGACGTACGAGCAGTACTTC.

This clone was picked up one time. The V and J genes are TRBV4-2 and TRBJ2-1; D may be TRBD2 (5 bases). V was cut by 0 bases and J by 4 bases, with 13 bases left in between. The CDR3 loop spans 16 amino acids. Germline V gene data show CDR1 as LGHNA and CDR2 as YNFKEQ. CDR3: CASSQDRTLVYNEQFF. Written as DNA, the CDR3 is TGTGCCAGCAGCCAAGATCGGACTCTCGTTTACAATGAGCAGTTCTTC.

The DNA of the CDR3 is TGTGCCAGCACCAGGCGGGCTGCGGACGAGCAGTACTTC. Translation gives CASTRRAADEQYF. The rearrangement joins TRBV16 to TRBJ2-7, with D possibly being TRBD2 (5 bases). CDR3 length: 13 residues. CDR1 and CDR2 from the germline V gene are KGHSY and FQNENV. Trimming removed 7 bases at V and 5 bases at J, with 15 bases between.

This chain connects TRBV19 to TRBJ1-1; D ambiguous. The CDR3 runs 13 residues. The ends were cut back, 1 base at V and 2 bases at J, with 5 bases in the middle. Germline CDR1 LNHDA, CDR2 SQIVND (reference sequence). The CDR3 here is CASSIAANTEAFF. In nucleotides, the CDR3 is TGTGCCAGTAGTATAGCGGCTAACACTGAAGCTTTCTTT.

V gene TRBV4-3 combines with J gene TRBJ2-1; TRBD2 might be the D (6 bases). From germline, CDR1 is LGHNA and CDR2 YSLEER. CDR3 length: 14 residues. V dropped 1 base and J dropped 7 bases, with 11 bases sitting between them. The CDR3 bases are TGCGCCAGCAGCCAAGTAGCTGGGGGGAATGAGCAGTTCTTC. Translated: CASSQVAGGNEQFF.

The CDR3: CASSFLGHEQFF. CDR3 sequence (DNA): TGTGCCAGCAGTTTCCTTGGGCATGAGCAGTTCTTC. J is TRBJ2-1 and V is TRBV27; D ambiguous. V dropped 3 bases and J dropped 8 bases, with 8 bases sitting between them. This CDR3 is built from 12 residues. In germline, CDR1 is MNHEY, CDR2 SMNVEV (reference sequence).

The rearrangement links TRBV6-4 to TRBJ2-4; 9 positions agree with TRBD2. Germline CDR1 is MRHNA and CDR2 is SNTAGT. The J segment lost 7 bases and the V segment lost 10 bases, leaving 17 bases of the junction unmatched. The length of the CDR3 is 16 residues. Written as DNA, the CDR3 is TGTGCCATCCTAAGACTAGCGGAGGACCTAGAGAACATTCAGTACTTC. This codes for CAILRLAEDLENIQYF.

CDR3 loop: CASSLDRGTEAFF. In nucleotides, the CDR3 is TGTGCCAGCAGCCTGGACAGGGGGACTGAAGCTTTCTTT. V gene TRBV13 combines with J gene TRBJ1-1; 10 positions agree with TRBD1. The CDR3 runs to 13 residues. Germline CDR1 reads PRHDT; CDR2 reads FYEKMQ (reference sequence). Trimming cost V 5 bases and J 5 bases; bases outside gene matches: 2. The full variable domain, in which reference TRBV13 and TRBJ1-1 provide the parts outside the CDR3, is AAGVIQSPRHLIKEKRETATLKCYPIPRHDTVYWYQQGPGQDPQFLISFYEKMQSDKGSIPDRFSAQQFSDYHSELNMSSLELGDSALYFCASSLDRGTEAFFGQGTRLTVV.

V gene TRBV11-2 combines with J gene TRBJ2-2; D is ambiguous. With 2 bases removed from V and 0 bases from J, the gap between germline ends came to 13 bases. CDR1 SGHAT and CDR2 FQNNGV come from the germline V gene. CDR3 size: 17 residues. CDR3 in amino acids: CASSLILRSPNTGELFF. CDR3 sequence (DNA): TGTGCCAGCAGCTTAATACTGAGGTCCCCGAACACCGGGGAGCTGTTTTTT.

The chain is built from TRBV15 and TRBJ1-3; D is undetermined. V shed 0 bases and J shed 1 base, with 1 base lying between them. The CDR3 extends over 13 amino acids. Germline assignment: CDR1 LNHNV and CDR2 YYDKDF (reference sequence). For the CDR3, the DNA is TGTGCCACCAGCAGAGATTCTGGAAACACCATATATTTT. Its translation: CATSRDSGNTIYF.

J is TRBJ2-3 and V is TRBV30; tentatively, D is TRBD1 (6 bases). Germline V gives CDR1 GTSNPN, CDR2 SVGIG (reference sequence). The CDR3 is 13 residues long. Trimming removed 2 bases from V and 5 bases from J, with 11 bases in between. Here the CDR3 DNA reads TGTGCCTGGAGTTCATCGACAGGAGATACGCAGTATTTT. It encodes CAWSSSTGDTQYF.

This clone was observed once. This chain uses TRBV4-3 with TRBJ1-5; tentative D call: TRBD1 (6 bases). This CDR3 has 15 residues. V dropped 1 base and J dropped 4 bases, with 11 bases sitting between them. The germline V gene has CDR1 LGHNA and CDR2 YSLEER. CDR3 protein: CASSQAAGANQPQHF. The CDR3 DNA reads TGCGCCAGCAGCCAAGCGGCAGGGGCGAATCAGCCCCAGCATTTT.